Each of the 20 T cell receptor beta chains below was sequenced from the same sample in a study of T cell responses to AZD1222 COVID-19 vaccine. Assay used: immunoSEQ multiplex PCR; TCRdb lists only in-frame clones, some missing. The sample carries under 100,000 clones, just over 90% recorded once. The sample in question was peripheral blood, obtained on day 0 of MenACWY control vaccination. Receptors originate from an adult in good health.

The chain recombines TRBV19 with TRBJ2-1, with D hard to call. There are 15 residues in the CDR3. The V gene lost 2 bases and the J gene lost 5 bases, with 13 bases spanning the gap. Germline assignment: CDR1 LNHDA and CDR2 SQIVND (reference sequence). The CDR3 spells CASSISPTANNEQFF. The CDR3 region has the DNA TGTGCCAGTAGTATATCACCAACTGCAAACAATGAGCAGTTCTTC. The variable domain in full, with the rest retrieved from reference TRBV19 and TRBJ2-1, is DGGITQSPKYLFRKEGQNVTLSCEQNLNHDAMYWYRQDPGQGLRLIYYSQIVNDFQKGDIAEGYSVSREKKESFPLTVTSAQKNPTAFYLCASSISPTANNEQFFGPGTRLTVL.

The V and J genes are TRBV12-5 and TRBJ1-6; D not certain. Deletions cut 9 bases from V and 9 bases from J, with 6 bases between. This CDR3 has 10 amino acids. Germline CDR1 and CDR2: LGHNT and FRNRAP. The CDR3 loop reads CARVSSPLHF. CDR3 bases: TGTGCTAGGGTGAGTTCACCCCTCCACTTT.

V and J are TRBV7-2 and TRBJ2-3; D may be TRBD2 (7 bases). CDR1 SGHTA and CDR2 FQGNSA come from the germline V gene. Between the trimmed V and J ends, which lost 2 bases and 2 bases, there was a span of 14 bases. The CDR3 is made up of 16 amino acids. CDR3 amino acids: CASSLIRGGNTDTQYF. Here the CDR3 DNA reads TGTGCCAGCAGCTTAATAAGGGGGGGGAACACAGATACGCAGTATTTT.

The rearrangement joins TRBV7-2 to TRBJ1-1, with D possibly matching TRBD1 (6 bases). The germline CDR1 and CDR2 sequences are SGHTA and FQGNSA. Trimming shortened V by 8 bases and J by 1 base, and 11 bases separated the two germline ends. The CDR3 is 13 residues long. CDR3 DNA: TGTGCCAGCCTTCCGGGGGCGAACACTGAAGCTTTCTTT. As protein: CASLPGANTEAFF. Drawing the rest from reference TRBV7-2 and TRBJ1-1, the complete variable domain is GAGVSQSPSNKVTEKGKDVELRCDPISGHTALYWYRQSLGQGLEFLIYFQGNSAPDKSGLPSDRFSAERTGGSVSTLTIQRTQQEDSAVYLCASLPGANTEAFFGQGTRLTVV.

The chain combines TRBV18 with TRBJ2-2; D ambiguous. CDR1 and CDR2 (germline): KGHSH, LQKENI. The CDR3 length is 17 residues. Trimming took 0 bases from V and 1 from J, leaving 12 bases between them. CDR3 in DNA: TGTGCCAGCTCACCACCCGACTTTTATAGGAACACCGGGGAGCTGTTTTTT. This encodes CASSPPDFYRNTGELFF.

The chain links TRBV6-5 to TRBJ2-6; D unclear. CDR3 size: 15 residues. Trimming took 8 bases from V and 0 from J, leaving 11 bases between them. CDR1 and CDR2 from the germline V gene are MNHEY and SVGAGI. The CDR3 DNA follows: TGTGCCAGCGGAACACGTAGCTCTGGGGCCAACGTCCTGACTTTC. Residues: CASGTRSSGANVLTF.

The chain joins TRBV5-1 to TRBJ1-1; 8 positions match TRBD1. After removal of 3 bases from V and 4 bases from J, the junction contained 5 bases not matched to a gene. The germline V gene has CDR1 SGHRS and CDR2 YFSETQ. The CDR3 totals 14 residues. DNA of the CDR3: TGCGCCAGCAGCTCCCAGGGGGCCGGCACTGAAGCTTTCTTT. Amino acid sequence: CASSSQGAGTEAFF.

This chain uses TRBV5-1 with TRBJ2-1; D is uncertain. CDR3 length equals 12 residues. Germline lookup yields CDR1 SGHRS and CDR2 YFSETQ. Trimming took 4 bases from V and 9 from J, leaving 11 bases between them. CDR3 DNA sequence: TGCGCCAGCAGCCCTGGTGGGGTTGAGCAGTTCTTC. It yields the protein CASSPGGVEQFF.

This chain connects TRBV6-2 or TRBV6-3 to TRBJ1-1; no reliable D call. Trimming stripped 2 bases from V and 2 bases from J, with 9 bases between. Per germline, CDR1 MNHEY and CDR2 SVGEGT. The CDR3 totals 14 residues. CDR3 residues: CASSYRGTNTEAFF. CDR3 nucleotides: TGTGCCAGCAGTTACCGGGGAACCAACACTGAAGCTTTCTTT.

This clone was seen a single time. The CDR3 sequence: CASSSGPTGEKLFF. The CDR3 DNA is TGTGCCAGCAGTTCCGGACCAACTGGGGAAAAACTGTTTTTT. The J gene is TRBJ1-4, the V gene TRBV28; D gene unclear. Trimming pared 4 bases from V and 8 bases from J, leaving 14 bases between. Germline values: CDR1 MDHEN, CDR2 SYDVKM. CDR3 length: 14 amino acids.

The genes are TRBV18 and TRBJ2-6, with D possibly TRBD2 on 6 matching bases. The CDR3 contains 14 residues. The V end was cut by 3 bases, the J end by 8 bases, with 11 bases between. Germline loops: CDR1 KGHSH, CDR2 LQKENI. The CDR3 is CASSPSGVTNVLTF. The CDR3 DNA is TGTGCCAGCTCACCGTCGGGGGTGACCAACGTCCTGACTTTC.

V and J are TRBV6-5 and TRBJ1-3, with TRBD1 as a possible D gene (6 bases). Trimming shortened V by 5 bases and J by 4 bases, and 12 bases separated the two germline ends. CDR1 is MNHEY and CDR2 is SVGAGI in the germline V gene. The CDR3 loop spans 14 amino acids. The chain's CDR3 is CASSRDNQGNTIYF. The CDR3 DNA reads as TGTGCCAGCAGTCGGGACAACCAGGGAAACACCATATATTTT.

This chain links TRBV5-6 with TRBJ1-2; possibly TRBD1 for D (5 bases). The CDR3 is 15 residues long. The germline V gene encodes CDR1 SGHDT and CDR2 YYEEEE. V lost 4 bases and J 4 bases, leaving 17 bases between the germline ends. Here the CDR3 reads CASSRVARVVYGYTF. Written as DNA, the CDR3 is TGTGCCAGCAGCCGCGTGGCCAGGGTGGTCTATGGCTACACCTTC. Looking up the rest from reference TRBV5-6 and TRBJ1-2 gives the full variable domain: DAGVTQSPTHLIKTRGQQVTLRCSPKSGHDTVSWYQQALGQGPQFIFQYYEEEERQRGNFPDRFSGHQFPNYSSELNVNALLLGDSALYLCASSRVARVVYGYTFGSGTRLTVV.

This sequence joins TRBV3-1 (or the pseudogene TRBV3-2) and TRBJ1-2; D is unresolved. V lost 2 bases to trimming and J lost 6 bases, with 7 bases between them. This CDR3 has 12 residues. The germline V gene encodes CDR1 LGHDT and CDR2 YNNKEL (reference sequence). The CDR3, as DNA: TGTGCCAGCAGCCAAAATGCAGATGGCTACACCTTC. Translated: CASSQNADGYTF.

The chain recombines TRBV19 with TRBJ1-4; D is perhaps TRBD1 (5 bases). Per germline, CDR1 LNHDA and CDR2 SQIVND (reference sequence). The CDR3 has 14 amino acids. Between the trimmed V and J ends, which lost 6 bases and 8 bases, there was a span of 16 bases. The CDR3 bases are TGTGCCAGTAGAGGCGGAGGGGCCGCCGAAAAACTGTTTTTT. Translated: CASRGGGAAEKLFF.

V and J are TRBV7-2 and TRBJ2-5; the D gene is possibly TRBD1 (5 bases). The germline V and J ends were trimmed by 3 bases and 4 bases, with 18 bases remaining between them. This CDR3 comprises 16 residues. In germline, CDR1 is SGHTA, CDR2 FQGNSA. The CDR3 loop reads CASSFAQGPSGETQYF. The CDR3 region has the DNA TGTGCCAGCAGCTTCGCGCAGGGCCCCTCGGGAGAGACCCAGTACTTC.

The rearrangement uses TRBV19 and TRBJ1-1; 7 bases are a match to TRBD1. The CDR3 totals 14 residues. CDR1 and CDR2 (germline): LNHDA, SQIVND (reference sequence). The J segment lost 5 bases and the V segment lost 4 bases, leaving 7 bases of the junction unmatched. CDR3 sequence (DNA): TGTGCCAGTAGTACCCGACAGGGAGGGACTGAAGCTTTCTTT. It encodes CASSTRQGGTEAFF.

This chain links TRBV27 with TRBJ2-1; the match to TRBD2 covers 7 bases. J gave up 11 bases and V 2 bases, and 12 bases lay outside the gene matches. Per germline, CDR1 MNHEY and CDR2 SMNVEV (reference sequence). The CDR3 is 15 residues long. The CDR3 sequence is CASSLITPGAGKQFF. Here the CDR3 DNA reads TGTGCCAGCAGTTTAATTACCCCAGGAGCGGGAAAGCAGTTCTTC.

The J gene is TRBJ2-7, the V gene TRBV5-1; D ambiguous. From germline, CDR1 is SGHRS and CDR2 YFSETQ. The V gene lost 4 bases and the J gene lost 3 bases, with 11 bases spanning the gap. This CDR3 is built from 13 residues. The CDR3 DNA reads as TGCGCCAGCAGCCTCACTTTTAACTACGAGCAGTACTTC. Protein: CASSLTFNYEQYF.

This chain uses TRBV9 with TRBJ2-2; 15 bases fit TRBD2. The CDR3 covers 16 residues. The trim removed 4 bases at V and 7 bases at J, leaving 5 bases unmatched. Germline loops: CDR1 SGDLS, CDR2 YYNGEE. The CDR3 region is CASSPGLAGGIGELFF. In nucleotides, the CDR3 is TGTGCCAGCAGCCCCGGACTAGCGGGAGGGATCGGGGAGCTGTTTTTT.